The source of this TCR beta chain is a study of blood T cell repertoires in COVID-19. As for the study in general: The United States, Italy and Spain were the sources of the acute and convalescent COVID-19 samples. PBMCs, B-cell-depleted T cells, or T cells provided the cDNA or gDNA that made up the material.

The V segment lost 2 bases and the J segment 3 bases; nucleotides outside the gene matches: 5. The CDR3 runs to 15 residues. CDR1 and CDR2 from the germline V gene are MNHNS and SASEGT. This clone has just one count. Per the original data handling: The authors estimated nucleated cell counts from reference gene primer amplification. Clones were read by immunoSEQ multiplex PCR, and TCRdb kept only the in-frame ones, dropping some. That table furnishes V, J and clone size, whereas the DNA furnished D and trimming. The data show 200,000 to 250,000 clones, around 84% seen once. Seattle cases were enrolled at active infection and followed longitudinally.

Sequenced material: peripheral blood. This chain joins TRBV6-1 and TRBJ2-7; 9 bases align to TRBD1. The sequence derives from a woman of 80 years or more with COVID-19, enrolled during active disease. In DNA form, the CDR3 reads TGTGCCAGCAGTGAATCTCCGACAGGGGGCTACGAGCAGTACTTC. Protein: CASSESPTGGYEQYF.